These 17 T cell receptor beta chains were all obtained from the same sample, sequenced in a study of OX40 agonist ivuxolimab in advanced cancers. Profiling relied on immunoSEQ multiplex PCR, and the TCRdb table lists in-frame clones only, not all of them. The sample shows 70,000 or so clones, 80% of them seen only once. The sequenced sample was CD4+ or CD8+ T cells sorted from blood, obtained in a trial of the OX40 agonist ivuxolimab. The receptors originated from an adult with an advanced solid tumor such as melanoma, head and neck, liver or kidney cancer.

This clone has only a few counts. CDR3 protein: CATSGRGGRETQYF. The CDR3 bases are TGTGCCACCAGCGGGCGGGGGGGCCGAGAGACCCAGTACTTC. J is TRBJ2-5 and V is TRBV15; 9 nucleotides line up with TRBD2. CDR3 length equals 14 residues. V was clipped by 5 bases and J by 4 bases; unmatched bases: 5. Germline values: CDR1 LNHNV, CDR2 YYDKDF (reference sequence).

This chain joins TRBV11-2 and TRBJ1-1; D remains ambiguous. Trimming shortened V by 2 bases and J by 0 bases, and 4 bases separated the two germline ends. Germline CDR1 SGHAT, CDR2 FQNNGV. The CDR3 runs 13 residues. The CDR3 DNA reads TGTGCCAGCAGCTTAAAGCTGAACACTGAAGCTTTCTTT. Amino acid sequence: CASSLKLNTEAFF.

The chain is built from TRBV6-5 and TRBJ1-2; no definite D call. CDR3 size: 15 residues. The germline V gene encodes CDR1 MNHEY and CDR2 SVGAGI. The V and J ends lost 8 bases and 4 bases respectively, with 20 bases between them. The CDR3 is CASADGSSNFYGYTF. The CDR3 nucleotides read TGTGCCAGCGCCGACGGCTCTTCGAATTTCTATGGCTACACCTTC.

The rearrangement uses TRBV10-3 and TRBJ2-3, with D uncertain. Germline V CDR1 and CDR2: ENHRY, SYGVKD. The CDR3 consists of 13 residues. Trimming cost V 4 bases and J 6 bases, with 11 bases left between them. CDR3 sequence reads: CAISVGHSDTQYF. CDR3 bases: TGTGCCATCAGTGTAGGCCACAGCGATACGCAGTATTTT.

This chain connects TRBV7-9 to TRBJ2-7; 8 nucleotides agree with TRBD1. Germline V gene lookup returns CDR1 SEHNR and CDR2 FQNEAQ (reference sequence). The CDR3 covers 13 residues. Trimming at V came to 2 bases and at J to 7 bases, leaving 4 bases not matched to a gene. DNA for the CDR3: TGTGCCAGCAGCTTACAGGGGGCGCGGGAGCAGTACTTC. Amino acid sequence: CASSLQGAREQYF. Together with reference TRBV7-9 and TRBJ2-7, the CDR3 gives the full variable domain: DTGVSQNPRHKITKRGQNVTFRCDPISEHNRLYWYRQTLGQGPEFLTYFQNEAQLEKSRLLSDRFSAERPKGSFSTLEIQRTEQGDSAMYLCASSLQGAREQYFGPGTRLTVT.

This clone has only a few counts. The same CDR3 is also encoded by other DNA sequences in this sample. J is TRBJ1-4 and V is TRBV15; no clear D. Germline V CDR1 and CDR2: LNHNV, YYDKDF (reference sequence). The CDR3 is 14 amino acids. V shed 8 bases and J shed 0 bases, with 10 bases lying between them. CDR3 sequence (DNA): TGTGCCACCTCCCGGGCCGCAACTAATGAAAAACTGTTTTTT. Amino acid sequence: CATSRAATNEKLFF.

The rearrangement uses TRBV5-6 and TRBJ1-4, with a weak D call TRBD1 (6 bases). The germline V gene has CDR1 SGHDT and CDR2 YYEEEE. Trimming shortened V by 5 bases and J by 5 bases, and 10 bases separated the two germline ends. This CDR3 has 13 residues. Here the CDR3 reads CASRGQLNEKLFF. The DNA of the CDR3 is TGTGCCAGCAGAGGACAGTTAAATGAAAAACTGTTTTTT. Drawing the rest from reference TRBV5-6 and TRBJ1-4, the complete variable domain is DAGVTQSPTHLIKTRGQQVTLRCSPKSGHDTVSWYQQALGQGPQFIFQYYEEEERQRGNFPDRFSGHQFPNYSSELNVNALLLGDSALYLCASRGQLNEKLFFGSGTQLSVL.

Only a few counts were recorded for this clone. This CDR3 is CASSGQDRSSEAFF. The CDR3 nucleotides read TGTGCCAGCAGTGGCCAGGACAGGAGCTCTGAAGCTTTCTTT. This sequence joins TRBV2 and TRBJ1-1; TRBD1 aligns across 7 bases. Germline CDR1 and CDR2: SNHLY and FYNNEI. The CDR3 runs 14 residues. With V trimmed by 4 bases and J by 6 bases, 8 bases remained unmatched.

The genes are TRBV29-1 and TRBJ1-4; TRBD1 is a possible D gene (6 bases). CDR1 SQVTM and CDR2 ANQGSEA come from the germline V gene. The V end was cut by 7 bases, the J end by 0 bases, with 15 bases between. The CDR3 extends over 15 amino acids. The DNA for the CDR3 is TGCAGCGCGAGATCAGGGGCCTCAACTAATGAAAAACTGTTTTTT. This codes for CSARSGASTNEKLFF.

In DNA, the CDR3 is TGTGCCATTCAGGAACATCAACGAAGTGGCTACACCTTC. It translates to CAIQEHQRSGYTF. The genes are TRBV10-3 and TRBJ1-2; no clear D. Trimming took off 9 bases at V and 7 bases at J, with 18 bases between the two ends. This CDR3 spans 13 amino acids. Germline V gene lookup returns CDR1 ENHRY and CDR2 SYGVKD.

The CDR3 is CASSTWDEQYF. Here the CDR3 DNA reads TGTGCCAGCAGTACCTGGGACGAGCAGTACTTC. V and J are TRBV6-1 and TRBJ2-7; D call uncertain. The CDR3 runs to 11 residues. From germline, CDR1 is MNHNS and CDR2 SASEGT. Trimming left V 5 bases short and J 5 bases short, with 7 bases between.

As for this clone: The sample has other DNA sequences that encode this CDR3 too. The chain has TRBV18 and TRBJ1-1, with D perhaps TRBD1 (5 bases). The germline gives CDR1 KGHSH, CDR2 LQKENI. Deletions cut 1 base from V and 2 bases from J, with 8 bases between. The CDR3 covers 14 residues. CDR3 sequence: CASSPRGTNTEAFF. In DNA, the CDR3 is TGTGCCAGCTCACCACGGGGGACCAACACTGAAGCTTTCTTT.

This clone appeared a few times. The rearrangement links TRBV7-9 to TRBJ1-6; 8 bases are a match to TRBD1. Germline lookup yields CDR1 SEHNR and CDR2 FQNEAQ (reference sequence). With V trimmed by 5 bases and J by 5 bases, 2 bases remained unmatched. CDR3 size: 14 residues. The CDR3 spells CASSLGQDNSPLHF. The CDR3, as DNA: TGTGCCAGCAGCCTGGGACAGGATAATTCACCCCTCCACTTT.

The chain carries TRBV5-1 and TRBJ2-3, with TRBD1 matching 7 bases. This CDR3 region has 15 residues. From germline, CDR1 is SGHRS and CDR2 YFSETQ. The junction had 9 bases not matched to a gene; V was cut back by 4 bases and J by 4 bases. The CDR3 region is CASSSQGVGADTQYF. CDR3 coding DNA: TGCGCCAGCAGCAGCCAGGGGGTTGGCGCAGATACGCAGTATTTT. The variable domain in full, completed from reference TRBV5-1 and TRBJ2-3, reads KAGVTQTPRYLIKTRGQQVTLSCSPISGHRSVSWYQQTPGQGLQFLFEYFSETQRNKGNFPGRFSGRQFSNSRSEMNVSTLELGDSALYLCASSSQGVGADTQYFGPGTRLTVL.

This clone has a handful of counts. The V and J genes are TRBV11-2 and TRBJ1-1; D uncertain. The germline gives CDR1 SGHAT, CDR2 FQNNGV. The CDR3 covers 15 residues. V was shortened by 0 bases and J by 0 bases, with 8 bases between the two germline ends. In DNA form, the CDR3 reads TGTGCCAGCAGCTTAGATCCCGGTATGAACACTGAAGCTTTCTTT. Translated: CASSLDPGMNTEAFF.

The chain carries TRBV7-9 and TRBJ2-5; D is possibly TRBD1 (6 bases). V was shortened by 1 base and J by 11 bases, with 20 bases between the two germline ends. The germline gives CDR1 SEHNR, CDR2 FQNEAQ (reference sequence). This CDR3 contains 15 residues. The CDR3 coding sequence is TGTGCCAGCAGCTTAGTCGGGGACATTGCCATGGAGCAGTACTTC. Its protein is CASSLVGDIAMEQYF.

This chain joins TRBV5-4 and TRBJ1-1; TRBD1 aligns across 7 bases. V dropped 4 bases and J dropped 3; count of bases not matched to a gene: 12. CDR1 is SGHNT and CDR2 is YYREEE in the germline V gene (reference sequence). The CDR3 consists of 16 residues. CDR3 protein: CASSIGNRGWDTEAFF. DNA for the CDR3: TGTGCCAGCAGCATCGGGAACAGGGGATGGGACACTGAAGCTTTCTTT.